This is a list of T cell receptor beta chains from one sample in a study of CD8 T cells in ankylosing spondylitis. TCRdb fed the 5' RACE reads into MiXCR, producing one record per CDR3 protein. The sample includes 250,000 to 350,000 distinct CDR3 sequences, around 20% of them seen just once. The sequenced sample consisted of blood, either unsorted or a sorted T cell fraction (not recorded which). Receptor source: a male donor with ankylosing spondylitis or in good health (not recorded which). Both conserved end residues are part of each CDR3. Fields, in order: J gene, D gene, clone size, V gene, CDR3 length, CDR3 DNA, CDR3 protein. D genes are given only for firm matches. Only part of the rows carry a size: once, few, many, or a class if the clone is expanded.

TRBJ2-2 | TRBD1 | few | TRBV7-6 | 14 | TGTGCCAGTAGGACAGGGGGCTACACCGGGGAGCTGTTTTTT | CASRTGGYTGELFF
TRBJ2-1 | - | many | TRBV5-1 | 11 | TGCGCCAGCAGCCAGAGACATGAGCAGTTCTTC | CASSQRHEQFF
TRBJ2-1 | TRBD2 | few | TRBV2 | 18 | TGTGCCAGCAGCTCCGGGACTAGCGGGGGCCCGACCTACAATGAGCAGTTCTTC | CASSSGTSGGPTYNEQFF
TRBJ1-1 | - | - | TRBV28 | 12 | TGTGCCAGCAGTTTAGCGGGGGCTGAAGCTTTCTTT | CASSLAGAEAFF
TRBJ2-1 | - | many | TRBV25-1 | 12 | TGTGCCAGCAGCCCCGCGTACAATGAGCAGTTCTTC | CASSPAYNEQFF
TRBJ1-2 | TRBD1 | - | TRBV2 | 14 | TGTGCCAGCAGTGCCGGACAGGGGTTCTATGGCTACACCTTC | CASSAGQGFYGYTF
TRBJ1-4 | - | - | TRBV2 | 15 | TGTGCCAGCACCGGGGGCACTTCGAATAATGAAAAACTGTTTTTT | CASTGGTSNNEKLFF
TRBJ1-4 | TRBD1 | many | TRBV20-1 | 19 | TGCAGTGCTAGAGAGGCGGGACAGTTAACGGGGTTTCGTTTAGAAAAACTGTTTTTT | CSAREAGQLTGFRLEKLFF
TRBJ1-3 | - | few | TRBV30 | 13 | TGTGCCTGGAGTATGTCAATGGAAAACACCATATATTTT | CAWSMSMENTIYF
TRBJ1-4 | - | few | TRBV20-1 | 18 | TGCAGTGCTTGGTCGGACCGGGGGGACATTGGAACTAATGAAAAACTGTTTTTT | CSAWSDRGDIGTNEKLFF
TRBJ2-1 | TRBD1 | few | TRBV20-1 | 17 | TGCAGTGCTAGAGTAGGGGACAGGGGGCTTTTTAGCGATGAGCAGTTCTTC | CSARVGDRGLFSDEQFF
TRBJ2-1 | TRBD1 | once | TRBV3-1 | 17 | TGTGCCAGCAGCCCTGGACACGACAGGGGAATCTACAATGAGCAGTTCTTC | CASSPGHDRGIYNEQFF
TRBJ2-1 | - | - | TRBV5-1 | 16 | TGCGCCAGCAGCTTGGTGGAGGCCAGCTTCGGGAATGAGCAGTTCTTC | CASSLVEASFGNEQFF
TRBJ1-1 | - | many | TRBV10-2 | 12 | TGCGCCAGCAGTGTTGTGAACACTGAAGCTTTCTTT | CASSVVNTEAFF
TRBJ2-1 | - | - | TRBV18 | 17 | TGTGCCAGCTCACCACCTGGAAACCTAGCCAGCTACAATGAGCAGTTCTTC | CASSPPGNLASYNEQFF
TRBJ2-1 | - | - | TRBV20-1 | 13 | TGCAGTGCTCACCCGGGACCCTACAATGAGCAGTTCTTC | CSAHPGPYNEQFF
TRBJ2-1 | TRBD2 | - | TRBV19 | 16 | TGTGCCAGTAGAGGGCTAGCGGGAGTTGGGTACAATGAGCAGTTCTTC | CASRGLAGVGYNEQFF
TRBJ1-6 | TRBD1 | few | TRBV6-1 | 16 | TGTGCCAGCAGTGAAGCGGTAGGACAGGGAAATTCACCCCTCCACTTT | CASSEAVGQGNSPLHF
TRBJ1-1 | TRBD1 | few | TRBV29-1 | 15 | TGCAGCGTGACGGACAGGGACGACTCGAACACTGAAGCTTTCTTT | CSVTDRDDSNTEAFF
TRBJ2-3 | - | - | TRBV12-3/TRBV12-4 | 17 | TGTGCCAGCAGTTTAGCGCTTGGCGGGGTGGGCACAGATACGCAGTATTTT | CASSLALGGVGTDTQYF
TRBJ2-3 | TRBD2 | many | TRBV12-3/TRBV12-4 | 14 | TGTGCCAGCAACCGACTAGCGGGGAAAGATACGCAGTATTTT | CASNRLAGKDTQYF
TRBJ2-1 | - | many | TRBV29-1 | 13 | TGCAGCCTCCCCTCGGCAGGGAACAATGAGCAGTTCTTC | CSLPSAGNNEQFF
TRBJ2-1 | TRBD1 | - | TRBV6-5 | 15 | TGTGCCAGCAGTTACGTGGGACAGGGCTACAATGAGCAGTTCTTC | CASSYVGQGYNEQFF
TRBJ2-5 | - | - | TRBV7-2 | 14 | TGTGCCAGCTCATACCCGGGCTTGGGAGAGACCCAGTACTTC | CASSYPGLGETQYF
TRBJ2-2 | - | many | TRBV4-1 | 14 | TGCGCCAGCAGCCAAGATCTTAGCACCGGGGAGCTGTTTTTT | CASSQDLSTGELFF
TRBJ2-1 | TRBD2 | - | TRBV6-1 | 16 | TGTGCCAGCAGTCAGGGGGGGACTAGCCATCGCAATGAGCAGTTCTTC | CASSQGGTSHRNEQFF
TRBJ2-3 | - | many | TRBV29-1 | 12 | TGCAGCGTGGGACTTACCACAGATACGCAGTATTTT | CSVGLTTDTQYF
TRBJ1-6 | - | few | TRBV7-9 | 15 | TGTGCCAGCAGCTCAAGCGGCAGGGCGGGTTCACCCCTCCACTTT | CASSSSGRAGSPLHF
TRBJ1-4 | - | few | TRBV5-4 | 15 | TGTGCCAGCAGCTACCTAGGGGGGATTAATGAAAAACTGTTTTTT | CASSYLGGINEKLFF